This T cell receptor (beta chain) was captured by sequencing in a study of spatial heterogeneity in lung cancer. Overall study findings and caveats: One measure, the expanded intratumoral alpha and beta TCR count, tracked tumor mutation counts. Coverage estimated for tumor T cells reached 5.5% to 9% for alpha chains and around 13% for beta chains.

The time point was: sample taken at primary tumor resection. MiXCR, applied by TCRdb to the 5' RACE reads, yields one record per CDR3 protein. This table has about 5,600 distinct CDR3 sequences, approximately 7.5% appearing once. In its sample, this clonotype is medium-sized. Its antigen is undetermined. V was clipped by 9 bases and J by 4 bases, with 18 bases between them. This CDR3 is 14 amino acids long. Germline-derived CDR1 and CDR2 are SGDLS and YYNGEE. The source material was lung tumor tissue, sampled at surgery. The clonotype comes from a female donor with early-stage non-small cell lung cancer. This chain connects TRBV9 to TRBJ2-3; the D gene is possibly TRBD2 (7 bases). Here the CDR3 DNA reads TGTGCCAACCCAACCACGGGGGGCGCAGATACGCAGTATTTT. Protein: CANPTTGGADTQYF.